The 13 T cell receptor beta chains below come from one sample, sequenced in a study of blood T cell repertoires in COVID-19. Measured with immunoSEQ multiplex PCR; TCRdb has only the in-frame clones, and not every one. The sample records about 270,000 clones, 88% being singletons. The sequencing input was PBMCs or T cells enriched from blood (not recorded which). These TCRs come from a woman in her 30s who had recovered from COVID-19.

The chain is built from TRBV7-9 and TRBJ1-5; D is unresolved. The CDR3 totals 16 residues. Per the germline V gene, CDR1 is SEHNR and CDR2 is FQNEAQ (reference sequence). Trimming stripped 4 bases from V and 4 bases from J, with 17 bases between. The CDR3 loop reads CASSSSAWAGNQPQHF. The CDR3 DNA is TGTGCCAGCAGCTCTTCAGCCTGGGCTGGAAATCAGCCCCAGCATTTT.

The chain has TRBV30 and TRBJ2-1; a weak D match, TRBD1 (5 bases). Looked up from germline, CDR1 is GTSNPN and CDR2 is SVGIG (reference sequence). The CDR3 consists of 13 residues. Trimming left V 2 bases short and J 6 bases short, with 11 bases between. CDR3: CAWSRWGLNEQFF. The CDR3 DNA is TGTGCCTGGAGTAGGTGGGGCCTCAATGAGCAGTTCTTC.

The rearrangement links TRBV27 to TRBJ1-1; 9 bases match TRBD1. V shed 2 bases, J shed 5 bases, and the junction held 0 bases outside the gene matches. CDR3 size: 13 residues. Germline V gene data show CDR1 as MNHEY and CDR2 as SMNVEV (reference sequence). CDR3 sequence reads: CASSLGTGTEAFF. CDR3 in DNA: TGTGCCAGCAGTTTAGGGACAGGGACTGAAGCTTTCTTT.

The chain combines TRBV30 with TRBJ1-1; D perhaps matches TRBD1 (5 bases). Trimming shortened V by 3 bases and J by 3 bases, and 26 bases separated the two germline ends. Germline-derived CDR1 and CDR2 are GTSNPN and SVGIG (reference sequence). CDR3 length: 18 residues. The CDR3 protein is CAWSLIAWRDLEDTEAFF. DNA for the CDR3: TGTGCCTGGAGCCTCATTGCCTGGAGGGACCTAGAGGACACTGAAGCTTTCTTT.

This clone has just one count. As DNA, the CDR3 is TGTGCCAGCGGTTCTTCGGCGGACTATGGCTACACCTTC. Translation: CASGSSADYGYTF. This chain links TRBV12-3 or TRBV12-4 with TRBJ1-2; D gene uncertain. CDR3 length equals 13 residues. With 8 bases removed from V and 3 bases from J, the gap between germline ends came to 13 bases.

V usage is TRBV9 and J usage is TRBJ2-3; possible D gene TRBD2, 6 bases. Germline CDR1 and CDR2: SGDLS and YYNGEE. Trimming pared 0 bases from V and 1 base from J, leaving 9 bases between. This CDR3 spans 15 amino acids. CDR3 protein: CASSVEGGGTDTQYF. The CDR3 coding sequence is TGTGCCAGCAGCGTAGAGGGAGGTGGCACAGATACGCAGTATTTT.

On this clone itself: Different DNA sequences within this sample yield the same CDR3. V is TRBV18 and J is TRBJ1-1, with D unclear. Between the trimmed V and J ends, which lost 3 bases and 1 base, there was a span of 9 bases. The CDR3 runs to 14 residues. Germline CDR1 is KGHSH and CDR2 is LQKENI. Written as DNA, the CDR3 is TGTGCCAGCTCACCCCTCGCGGAGAACACTGAAGCTTTCTTT. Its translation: CASSPLAENTEAFF.

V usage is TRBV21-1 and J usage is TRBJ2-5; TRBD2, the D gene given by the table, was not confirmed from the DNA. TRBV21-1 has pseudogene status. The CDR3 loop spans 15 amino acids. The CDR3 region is CASSATSGEQETQYF. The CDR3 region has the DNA TGTGCCAGCAGCGCGACTAGCGGGGAGCAAGAGACCCAGTACTTC.

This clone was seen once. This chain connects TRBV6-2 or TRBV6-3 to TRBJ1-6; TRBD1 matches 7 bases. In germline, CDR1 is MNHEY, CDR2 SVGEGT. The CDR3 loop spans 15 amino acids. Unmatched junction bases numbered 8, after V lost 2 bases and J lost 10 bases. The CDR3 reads CASSYPGQMNSPLHF. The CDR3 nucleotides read TGTGCCAGCAGTTACCCGGGACAGATGAACTCACCCCTCCACTTT.

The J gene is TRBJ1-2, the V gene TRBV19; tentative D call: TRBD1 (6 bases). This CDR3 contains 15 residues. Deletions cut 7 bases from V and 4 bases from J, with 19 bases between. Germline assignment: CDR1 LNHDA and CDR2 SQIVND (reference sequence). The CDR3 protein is CASTLLGGESYGYTF. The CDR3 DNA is TGTGCCAGTACCCTCTTAGGGGGGGAAAGCTATGGCTACACCTTC.

CDR3 region: CASSGGTSGRNEQYF. DNA for the CDR3: TGTGCCAGCAGCGGAGGGACTAGCGGGAGGAATGAGCAGTACTTC. The chain couples TRBV7-9 to TRBJ2-7; 15 bases are a match to TRBD2. From germline, CDR1 is SEHNR and CDR2 FQNEAQ (reference sequence). The V gene end was trimmed by 5 bases and the J gene end by 7 bases; junction bases not matched to a gene: 6. This CDR3 region has 15 residues.

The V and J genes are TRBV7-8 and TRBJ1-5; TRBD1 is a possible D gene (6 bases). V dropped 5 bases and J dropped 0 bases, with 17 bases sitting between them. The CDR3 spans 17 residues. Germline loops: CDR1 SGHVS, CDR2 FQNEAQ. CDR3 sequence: CASSQGHLTYSNQPQHF. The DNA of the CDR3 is TGTGCCAGCAGCCAGGGACATTTAACGTATAGCAATCAGCCCCAGCATTTT.

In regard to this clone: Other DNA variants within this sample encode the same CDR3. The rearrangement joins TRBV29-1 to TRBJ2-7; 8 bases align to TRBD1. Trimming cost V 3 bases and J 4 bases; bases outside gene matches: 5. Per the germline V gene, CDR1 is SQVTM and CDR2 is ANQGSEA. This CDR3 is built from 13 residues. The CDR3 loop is CSVEGQGAYEQYF. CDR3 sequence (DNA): TGCAGCGTTGAGGGTCAGGGGGCGTACGAGCAGTACTTC.